The 5 T cell receptor beta chains presented below share a single source sample, sequenced in a study of beta chain features in type 1 diabetes. Study-level results: Shortening that was moderate but significant affected the TCRB CDR3s of Type 1 diabetes patients in all four CD4+ subsets.

The entirety of the isolated RNA underwent reverse transcription, so expressed TCRB transcripts were sequenced. Profiled with immunoSEQ multiplex PCR; TCRdb holds only in-frame clones, not every one. The profile shows some 250,000 clones, about 11% of them singletons. Their antigens are not known. The sample consisted of naive CD4+ T cells from blood. These receptors originate from a man aged 25 to 40 with type 1 diabetes.

The rearrangement uses TRBV5-1 and TRBJ1-1, with D possibly matching TRBD1 (5 bases). The CDR3 is 14 residues long. CDR1 and CDR2 from the germline V gene are SGHRS and YFSETQ. V shed 3 bases and J shed 4 bases, with 13 bases lying between them. CDR3 DNA sequence: TGCGCCAGCAGCTACACCGGGGGTGGCACTGAAGCTTTCTTT. Translated: CASSYTGGGTEAFF.

The genes are TRBV5-1 and TRBJ2-6; 9 positions agree with TRBD1. The CDR3 extends over 18 amino acids. Germline lookup yields CDR1 SGHRS and CDR2 YFSETQ. Trimming removed 4 bases from V and 2 bases from J; junction bases left unmatched: 10. CDR3 amino acids: CASSPLGDRETGANVLTF. As DNA, the CDR3 is TGCGCCAGCAGCCCCTTAGGGGACAGGGAGACTGGGGCCAACGTCCTGACTTTC.

This chain joins TRBV29-1 and TRBJ2-1; maybe TRBD1 (6 bases). V was trimmed by 6 bases and J by 1 base, leaving 16 bases between them. The CDR3 runs to 15 residues. Germline V gene lookup returns CDR1 SQVTM and CDR2 ANQGSEA. The CDR3 region is CSVVDRQGSYNEQFF. The CDR3 bases are TGCAGCGTCGTGGACAGACAAGGATCCTACAATGAGCAGTTCTTC.

This clone occurred a few times. The CDR3 DNA is TGTGCCAGCAGCTTAGAAGGGGGAACGCAAGGCTACACCTTC. Translating it yields CASSLEGGTQGYTF. V and J are TRBV7-9 and TRBJ1-2, with TRBD1 as a possible D gene (6 bases). Looked up from germline, CDR1 is SEHNR and CDR2 is FQNEAQ (reference sequence). CDR3 length equals 14 residues. V lost 1 base, J lost 8 bases, and 14 bases lay in between. Looking up the rest from reference TRBV7-9 and TRBJ1-2 gives the full variable domain: DTGVSQNPRHKITKRGQNVTFRCDPISEHNRLYWYRQTLGQGPEFLTYFQNEAQLEKSRLLSDRFSAERPKGSFSTLEIQRTEQGDSAMYLCASSLEGGTQGYTFGSGTRLTVV.

This clone was counted a few times. The CDR3 DNA is TGTGCCAGCTCTTGGGGGGTCACCTACGAGCAGTACTTC. It is translated as CASSWGVTYEQYF. The chain links TRBV27 to TRBJ2-7, with D maybe TRBD2 (6 bases). This CDR3 has 13 amino acids. Looked up from germline, CDR1 is MNHEY and CDR2 is SMNVEV (reference sequence). V shed 8 bases and J shed 2 bases, with 13 bases lying between them.